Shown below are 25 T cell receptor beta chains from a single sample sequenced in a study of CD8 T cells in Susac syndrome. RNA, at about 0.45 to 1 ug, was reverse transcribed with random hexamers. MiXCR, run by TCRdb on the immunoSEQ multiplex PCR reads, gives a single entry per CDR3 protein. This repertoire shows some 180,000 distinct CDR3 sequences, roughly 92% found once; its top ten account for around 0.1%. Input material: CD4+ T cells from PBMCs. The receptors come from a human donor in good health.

The CDR3 DNA is TGCGCCAGCAGACCCACAGCGGGGGCCTACAATGAGCAGTTCTTC. Amino acids: CASRPTAGAYNEQFF. The chain couples TRBV5-1 to TRBJ2-1; TRBD2 matches at 8 bases. This CDR3 comprises 15 residues. The germline V gene has CDR1 SGHRS and CDR2 YFSETQ. J gave up 2 bases and V 5 bases, and 6 bases lay outside the gene matches.

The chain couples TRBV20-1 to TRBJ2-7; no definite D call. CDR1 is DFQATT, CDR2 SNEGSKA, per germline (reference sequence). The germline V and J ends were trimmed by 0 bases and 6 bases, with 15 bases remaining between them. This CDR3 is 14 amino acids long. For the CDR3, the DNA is TGCAGTGCTAGAGATTGGGTCAGGCGAGGCGAGCAGTACTTC. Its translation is CSARDWVRRGEQYF.

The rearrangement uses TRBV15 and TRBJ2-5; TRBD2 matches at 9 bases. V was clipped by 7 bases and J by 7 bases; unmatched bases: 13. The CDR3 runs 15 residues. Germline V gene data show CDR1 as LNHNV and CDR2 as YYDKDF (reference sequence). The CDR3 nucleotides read TGTGCCACCACCGTTCAGCGGGGGGCCCAGGGGACCCAGTACTTC. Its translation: CATTVQRGAQGTQYF.

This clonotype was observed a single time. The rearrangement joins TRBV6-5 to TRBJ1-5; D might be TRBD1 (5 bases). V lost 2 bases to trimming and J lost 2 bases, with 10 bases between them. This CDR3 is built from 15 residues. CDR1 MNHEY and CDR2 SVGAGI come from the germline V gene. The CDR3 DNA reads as TGTGCCAGCAGTTACGCTCCAGGGCGCAATCAGCCCCAGCATTTT. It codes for CASSYAPGRNQPQHF.

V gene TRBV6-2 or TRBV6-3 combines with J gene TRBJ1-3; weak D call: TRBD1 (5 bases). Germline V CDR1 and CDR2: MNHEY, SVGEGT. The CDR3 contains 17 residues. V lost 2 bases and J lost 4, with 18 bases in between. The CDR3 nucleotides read TGTGCCAGCAGTTACCGACGGACATTCTTCTCGGGAAACACCATATATTTT. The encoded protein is CASSYRRTFFSGNTIYF.

Here the CDR3 reads CASSLLKTGSVHSPLHF. The CDR3 DNA sequence: TGTGCCAGCAGCCTGTTAAAGACAGGGTCAGTCCATTCACCCCTCCACTTT. The J gene is TRBJ1-6, the V gene TRBV5-6, with 7 nucleotides matching TRBD1. Germline V gene lookup returns CDR1 SGHDT and CDR2 YYEEEE. V shed 4 bases, J shed 8 bases, and the junction held 15 bases outside the gene matches. CDR3 length equals 17 residues.

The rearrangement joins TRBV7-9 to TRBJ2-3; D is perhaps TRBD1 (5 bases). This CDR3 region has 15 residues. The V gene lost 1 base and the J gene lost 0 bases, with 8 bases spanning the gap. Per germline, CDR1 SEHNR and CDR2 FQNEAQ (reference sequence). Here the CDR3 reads CASSLEGASTDTQYF. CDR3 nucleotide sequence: TGTGCCAGCAGCTTAGAAGGGGCAAGCACAGATACGCAGTATTTT. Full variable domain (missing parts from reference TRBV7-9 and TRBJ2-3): DTGVSQNPRHKITKRGQNVTFRCDPISEHNRLYWYRQTLGQGPEFLTYFQNEAQLEKSRLLSDRFSAERPKGSFSTLEIQRTEQGDSAMYLCASSLEGASTDTQYFGPGTRLTVL.

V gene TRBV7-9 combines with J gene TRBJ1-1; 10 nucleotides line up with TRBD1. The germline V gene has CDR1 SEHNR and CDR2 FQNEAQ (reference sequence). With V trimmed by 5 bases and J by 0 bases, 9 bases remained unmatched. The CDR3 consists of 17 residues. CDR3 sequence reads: CASSLGQGGSVNTEAFF. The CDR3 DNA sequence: TGTGCCAGCAGCCTCGGACAGGGGGGGAGCGTGAACACTGAAGCTTTCTTT.

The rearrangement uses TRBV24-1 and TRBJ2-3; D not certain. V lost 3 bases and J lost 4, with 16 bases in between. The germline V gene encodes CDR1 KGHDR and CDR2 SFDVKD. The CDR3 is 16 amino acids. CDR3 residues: CATSDPGTDVADTQYF. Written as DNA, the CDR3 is TGTGCCACCAGTGATCCCGGAACGGACGTTGCAGATACGCAGTATTTT.

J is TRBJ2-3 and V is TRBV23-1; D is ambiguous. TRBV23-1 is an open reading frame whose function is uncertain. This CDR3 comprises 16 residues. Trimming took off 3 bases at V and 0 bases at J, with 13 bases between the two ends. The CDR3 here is CASSQRSSASTDTQYF. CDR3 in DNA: TGCGCCAGCAGTCAGAGGTCATCCGCCAGCACAGATACGCAGTATTTT.

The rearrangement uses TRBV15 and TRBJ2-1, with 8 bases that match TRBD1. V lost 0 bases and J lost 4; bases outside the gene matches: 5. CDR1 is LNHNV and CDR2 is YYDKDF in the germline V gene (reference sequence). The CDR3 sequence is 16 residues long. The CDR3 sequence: CATSREMDRAYNEQFF. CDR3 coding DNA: TGTGCCACCAGCAGAGAGATGGACAGGGCTTACAATGAGCAGTTCTTC. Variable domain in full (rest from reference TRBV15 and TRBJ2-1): DAMVIQNPRYQVTQFGKPVTLSCSQTLNHNVMYWYQQKSSQAPKLLFHYYDKDFNNEADTPDNFQSRRPNTSFCFLDIRSPGLGDTAMYLCATSREMDRAYNEQFFGPGTRLTVL.

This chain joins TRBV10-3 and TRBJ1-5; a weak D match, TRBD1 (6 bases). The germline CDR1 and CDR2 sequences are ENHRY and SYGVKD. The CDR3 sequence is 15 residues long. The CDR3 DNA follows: TGTAATCAAGGGGGAACAGTCGGAGGCAATCAGCCCCAGCATTTT. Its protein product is CNQGGTVGGNQPQHF.

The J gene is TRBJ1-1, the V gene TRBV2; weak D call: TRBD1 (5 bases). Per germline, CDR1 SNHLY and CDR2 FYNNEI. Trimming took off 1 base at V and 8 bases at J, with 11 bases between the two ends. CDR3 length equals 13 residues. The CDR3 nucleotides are TGTGCCAGCAGTGAAGGGGACTATCGGGAAGCTTTCTTT. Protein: CASSEGDYREAFF.

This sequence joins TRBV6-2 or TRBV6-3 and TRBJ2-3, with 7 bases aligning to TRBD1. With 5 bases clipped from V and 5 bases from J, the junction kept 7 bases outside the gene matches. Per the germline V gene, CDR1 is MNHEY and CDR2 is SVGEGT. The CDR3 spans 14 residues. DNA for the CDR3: TGTGCCAGCAGTCACGGGACAGCCCTAGATACGCAGTATTTT. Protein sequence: CASSHGTALDTQYF.

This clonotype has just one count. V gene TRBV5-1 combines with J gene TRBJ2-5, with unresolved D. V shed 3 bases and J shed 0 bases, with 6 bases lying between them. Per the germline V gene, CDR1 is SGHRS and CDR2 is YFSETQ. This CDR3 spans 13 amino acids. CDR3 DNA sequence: TGCGCCAGCAGCTCAGCGTACCAAGAGACCCAGTACTTC. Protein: CASSSAYQETQYF.

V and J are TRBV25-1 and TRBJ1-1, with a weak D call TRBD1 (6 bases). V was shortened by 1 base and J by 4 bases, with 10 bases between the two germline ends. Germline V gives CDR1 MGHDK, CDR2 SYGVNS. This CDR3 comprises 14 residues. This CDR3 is CASSEWAGATEAFF. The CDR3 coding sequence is TGTGCCAGCAGTGAATGGGCAGGGGCCACTGAAGCTTTCTTT. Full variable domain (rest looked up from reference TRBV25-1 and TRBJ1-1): EADIYQTPRYLVIGTGKKITLECSQTMGHDKMYWYQQDPGMELHLIHYSYGVNSTEKGDLSSESTVSRIRTEHFPLTLESARPSHTSQYLCASSEWAGATEAFFGQGTRLTVV.

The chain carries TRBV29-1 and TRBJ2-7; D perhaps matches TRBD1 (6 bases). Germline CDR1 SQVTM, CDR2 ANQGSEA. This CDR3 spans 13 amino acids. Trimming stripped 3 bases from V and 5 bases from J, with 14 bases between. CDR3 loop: CSVEEQGSDEQYF. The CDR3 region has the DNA TGCAGCGTTGAGGAACAGGGTTCGGACGAGCAGTACTTC.

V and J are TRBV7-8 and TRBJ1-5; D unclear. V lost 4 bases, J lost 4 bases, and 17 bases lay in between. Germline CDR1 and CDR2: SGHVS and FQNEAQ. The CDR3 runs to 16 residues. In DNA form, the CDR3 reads TGTGCCAGCAGCTCCGGTATCGGGGTGAGGAATCAGCCCCAGCATTTT. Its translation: CASSSGIGVRNQPQHF.

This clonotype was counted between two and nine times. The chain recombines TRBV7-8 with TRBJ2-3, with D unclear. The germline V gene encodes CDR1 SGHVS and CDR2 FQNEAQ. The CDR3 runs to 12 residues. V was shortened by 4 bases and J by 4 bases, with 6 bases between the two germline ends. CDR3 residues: CASSSRPDTQYF. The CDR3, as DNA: TGTGCCAGCAGCTCAAGGCCAGATACGCAGTATTTT.

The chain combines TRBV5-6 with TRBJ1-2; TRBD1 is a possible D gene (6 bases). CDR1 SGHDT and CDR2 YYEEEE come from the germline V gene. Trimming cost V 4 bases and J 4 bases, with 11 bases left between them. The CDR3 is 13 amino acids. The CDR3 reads CASSVSQGYGYTF. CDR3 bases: TGTGCCAGCAGCGTGTCACAGGGCTATGGCTACACCTTC.

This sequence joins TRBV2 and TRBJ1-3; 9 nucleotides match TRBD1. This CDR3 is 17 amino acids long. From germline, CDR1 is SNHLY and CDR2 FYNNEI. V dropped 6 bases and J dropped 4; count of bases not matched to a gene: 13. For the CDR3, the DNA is TGTGCCAGCAGCCCACCGGGACAGGGCTTTGCGGGAAACACCATATATTTT. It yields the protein CASSPPGQGFAGNTIYF.

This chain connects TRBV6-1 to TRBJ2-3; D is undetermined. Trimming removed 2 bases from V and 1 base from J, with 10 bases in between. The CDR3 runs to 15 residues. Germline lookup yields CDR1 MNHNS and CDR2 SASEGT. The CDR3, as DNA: TGTGCCAGCAGTGAACAAAACTCCCGCACAGATACGCAGTATTTT. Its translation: CASSEQNSRTDTQYF.

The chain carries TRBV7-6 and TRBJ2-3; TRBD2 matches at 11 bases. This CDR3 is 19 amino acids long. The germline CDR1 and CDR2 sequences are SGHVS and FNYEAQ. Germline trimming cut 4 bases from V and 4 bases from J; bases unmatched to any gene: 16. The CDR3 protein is CASSYGSGGEARRADTQYF. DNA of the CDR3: TGTGCCAGCAGCTATGGTAGCGGGGGGGAGGCCAGGCGCGCAGATACGCAGTATTTT.

The CDR3 is CSVRTSGGPTGANVLTF. The CDR3 region has the DNA TGCAGCGTTCGGACTAGCGGGGGGCCGACTGGGGCCAACGTCCTGACTTTC. The chain couples TRBV29-1 to TRBJ2-6; 14 bases agree with TRBD2. This CDR3 is 17 amino acids long. V shed 5 bases and J 2 bases; nucleotides not matched to a gene: 5. Germline V gene sequence: CDR1 SQVTM, CDR2 ANQGSEA. The full variable domain, rest sourced from reference TRBV29-1 and TRBJ2-6, is SAVISQKPSRDICQRGTSLTIQCQVDSQVTMMFWYRQQPGQSLTLIATANQGSEATYESGFVIDKFPISRPNLTFSTLTVSNMSPEDSSIYLCSVRTSGGPTGANVLTFGAGSRLTVL.

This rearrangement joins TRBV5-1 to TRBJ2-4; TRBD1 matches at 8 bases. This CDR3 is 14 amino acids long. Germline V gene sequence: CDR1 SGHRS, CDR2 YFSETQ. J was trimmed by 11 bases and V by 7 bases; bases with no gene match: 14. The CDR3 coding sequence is TGCGCCAGCGGGCAGGGGGCGATCGAAAGCGTTCAGTACTTC. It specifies CASGQGAIESVQYF.